Following are 29 T cell receptor beta chains from one sample sequenced in a study of cytomegalovirus exposure and HLA in healthy donors. With 60 Vbeta and 13 Jbeta primers, the PCR was carried out. Data came from immunoSEQ multiplex PCR; TCRdb stores just in-frame clones and leaves some out. The table for this sample gives about 140,000 clones. Sequencing was carried out using PBMCs. The receptors shown here come from a woman aged 18-29 years in good health and CMV-seronegative.

The V and J genes are TRBV11-2 and TRBJ2-1; a weak D match, TRBD1 (6 bases). Germline V CDR1 and CDR2: SGHAT, FQNNGV. This CDR3 has 18 amino acids. The V and J ends lost 1 base and 3 bases respectively, with 19 bases between them. CDR3 residues: CASSLVPTWDTVYNEQFF. CDR3 sequence (DNA): TGTGCCAGCAGCTTAGTCCCAACGTGGGACACGGTCTACAATGAGCAGTTCTTC.

The chain combines TRBV2 with TRBJ1-4; D is ambiguous. This CDR3 contains 15 residues. Per the germline V gene, CDR1 is SNHLY and CDR2 is FYNNEI. Trimming pared 5 bases from V and 0 bases from J, leaving 10 bases between. The CDR3 DNA follows: TGTGCCAGCAGTTCACGGGGTACAACTAATGAAAAACTGTTTTTT. This sequence encodes CASSSRGTTNEKLFF.

The rearrangement uses TRBV5-1 and TRBJ2-5, with 7 bases identical to TRBD1. CDR3 length: 14 amino acids. Germline trimming cut 3 bases from V and 5 bases from J; bases unmatched to any gene: 7. Per the germline V gene, CDR1 is SGHRS and CDR2 is YFSETQ. For the CDR3, the DNA is TGCGCCAGCAGCTCTCAGGGGGTTAGGGAGACCCAGTACTTC. Translation: CASSSQGVRETQYF.

The V call is TRBV7-9, the J call TRBJ2-7; TRBD2 agrees at 11 bases. Germline trimming cut 5 bases from V and 6 bases from J; bases unmatched to any gene: 9. This CDR3 is built from 15 residues. Looked up from germline, CDR1 is SEHNR and CDR2 is FQNEAQ (reference sequence). The CDR3 spells CASSLLLAGGGEQYF. CDR3 in DNA: TGTGCCAGCAGCCTGCTTCTAGCGGGAGGAGGCGAGCAGTACTTC.

V and J are TRBV28 and TRBJ1-1, with TRBD1 identical over 7 bases. Germline lookup yields CDR1 MDHEN and CDR2 SYDVKM. There are 14 residues in the CDR3. J gave up 5 bases and V 4 bases, and 7 bases lay outside the gene matches. CDR3 DNA: TGTGCCAGCAGTTCGAGGGGGCTGCTAACTGAAGCTTTCTTT. Its translation is CASSSRGLLTEAFF.

The genes are TRBV7-9 and TRBJ2-7; D is possibly TRBD1 (5 bases). The length of the CDR3 is 14 residues. Germline CDR1 is SEHNR and CDR2 is FQNEAQ (reference sequence). V was cut by 2 bases and J by 4 bases, with 12 bases left in between. The CDR3 bases are TGTGCCAGCAGCTTAAATGGGGCGGCTTACGAGCAGTACGTC. This codes for CASSLNGAAYEQYV.

CDR3 region: CASSLWGVGANVLTF. DNA for the CDR3: TGTGCCAGCAGCTTGTGGGGGGTTGGGGCCAACGTCCTGACTTTC. J is TRBJ2-6 and V is TRBV5-5, with TRBD2 as a possible D gene (6 bases). The CDR3 extends over 15 amino acids. Germline CDR1 SGHKS, CDR2 YYEKEE (reference sequence). Trimming removed 1 base at V and 3 bases at J, with 8 bases between.

The rearrangement links TRBV11-3 to TRBJ2-1, with 13 bases identical to TRBD2. This CDR3 comprises 17 residues. V lost 5 bases, J lost 7 bases, and 11 bases stayed unmatched. Germline lookup yields CDR1 SGHNT and CDR2 YENEEA. The CDR3: CASSPGSTSGGYNEQFF. CDR3 sequence (DNA): TGTGCCAGCAGCCCAGGTTCGACTAGCGGGGGGTATAATGAGCAGTTCTTC.

This chain links TRBV10-1 with TRBJ1-1; D is uncertain. The length of the CDR3 is 13 residues. V lost 0 bases to trimming and J lost 3 bases, with 5 bases between them. Germline V gives CDR1 WNHNN, CDR2 SYGVQD (reference sequence). The DNA for the CDR3 is TGCGCCAGCAGTGAGTCGGCGGACACTGAAGCTTTCTTT. Protein sequence: CASSESADTEAFF.

The chain links TRBV5-6 to TRBJ2-5; TRBD2 aligns across 13 bases. In germline, CDR1 is SGHDT, CDR2 YYEEEE. The ends lost 0 bases at V and 4 bases at J; junction bases unmatched: 3. The CDR3 runs to 16 residues. Written as DNA, the CDR3 is TGTGCCAGCAGCTTGGTACTAGCGGGAGGGTTAGAGACCCAGTACTTC. Translation gives CASSLVLAGGLETQYF.

The chain couples TRBV27 to TRBJ2-1, with TRBD2 identical over 10 bases. Germline values: CDR1 MNHEY, CDR2 SMNVEV (reference sequence). Trimming cost V 2 bases and J 10 bases; bases outside gene matches: 11. This CDR3 comprises 16 residues. In DNA, the CDR3 is TGTGCCAGCAGTTTACCCCCCCTGGCTAGCGGGAGAGAGCAGTTCTTC. The encoded protein is CASSLPPLASGREQFF.

About this clone: One junction end does not reproduce the germline sequence, and a read error may be involved. This chain uses TRBV29-1 with TRBJ2-1; TRBD1 aligns across 7 bases. The germline gives CDR1 SQVTM, CDR2 ANQGSEA. This CDR3 comprises 13 residues. CDR3 residues: CSVGGPLGRGFVF. The CDR3 DNA follows: TGCAGCGTTGGAGGGCCTTTGGGCAGGGGGTTCGTCTTC.

The rearrangement uses TRBV19 and TRBJ1-2, with 12 bases aligning to TRBD1. Germline V gene sequence: CDR1 LNHDA, CDR2 SQIVND (reference sequence). J gave up 4 bases and V 8 bases, and 8 bases lay outside the gene matches. The CDR3 extends over 15 amino acids. CDR3 nucleotides: TGTGCCAGTCAAGACCCGGGACAGGGGGCCTATGGCTACACCTTC. Residues: CASQDPGQGAYGYTF. The full variable domain, with the rest looked up from reference TRBV19 and TRBJ1-2, is DGGITQSPKYLFRKEGQNVTLSCEQNLNHDAMYWYRQDPGQGLRLIYYSQIVNDFQKGDIAEGYSVSREKKESFPLTVTSAQKNPTAFYLCASQDPGQGAYGYTFGSGTRLTVV.

The chain links TRBV5-6 to TRBJ2-7; 8 bases fit TRBD1. The V gene's germline CDR1 is SGHDT and CDR2 YYEEEE. This CDR3 contains 14 residues. After removal of 3 bases from V and 3 bases from J, the junction contained 5 bases not matched to a gene. The CDR3 coding sequence is TGTGCCAGCAGCTCTACAGGGGGTAGCTACGAGCAGTACGTC. It encodes CASSSTGGSYEQYV.

The chain uses TRBV18 and TRBJ2-7; 7 bases agree with TRBD1. V shed 3 bases, J shed 2 bases, and the junction held 1 base outside the gene matches. The CDR3 has 13 amino acids. Germline V gives CDR1 KGHSH, CDR2 LQKENI. The CDR3 DNA sequence: TGTGCCAGCTCACCCGGGACAGCCTACGAGCAGTACTTC. Its protein is CASSPGTAYEQYF.

V usage is TRBV27 and J usage is TRBJ2-2, with D maybe TRBD1 (5 bases). CDR1 and CDR2 from the germline V gene are MNHEY and SMNVEV (reference sequence). Trimming removed 4 bases from V and 5 bases from J, with 14 bases in between. The CDR3 spans 15 residues. The CDR3 DNA follows: TGTGCCAGCAGTTCGTATCAGGGCAGGACCGGGGAGCTGTTTTTT. Protein sequence: CASSSYQGRTGELFF.

This chain connects TRBV6-5 to TRBJ2-3, with D hard to call. The V and J ends lost 0 bases and 2 bases respectively, with 9 bases between them. The CDR3 has 15 amino acids. From germline, CDR1 is MNHEY and CDR2 SVGAGI. The CDR3 DNA reads as TGTGCCAGCAGTTACTCGAGAAGAACCACAGATACGCAGTATTTT. Encoded protein: CASSYSRRTTDTQYF.

The chain links TRBV29-1 to TRBJ1-1; 11 positions agree with TRBD1. The trim removed 6 bases at V and 8 bases at J, leaving 5 bases unmatched. This CDR3 is 12 amino acids long. The germline gives CDR1 SQVTM, CDR2 ANQGSEA. The DNA for the CDR3 is TGCAGCGTGGACAGGGGGCACAGGGAAGCTTTCTTT. Translated: CSVDRGHREAFF.

V usage is TRBV4-1 and J usage is TRBJ1-4, with 12 bases that match TRBD1. Germline V gives CDR1 MGHRA, CDR2 YSYEKL. Germline trimming cut 1 base from V and 8 bases from J; bases unmatched to any gene: 2. This CDR3 has 15 amino acids. Here the CDR3 reads CASSQVGTGGEKLFF. CDR3 nucleotide sequence: TGCGCCAGCAGCCAAGTGGGGACAGGGGGCGAAAAACTGTTTTTT.

J is TRBJ2-2 and V is TRBV6-1, with D unclear. V lost 5 bases and J 2 bases, leaving 9 bases between the germline ends. CDR3 length: 14 amino acids. The germline CDR1 and CDR2 sequences are MNHNS and SASEGT. DNA of the CDR3: TGTGCCAGCAGTTCCCCTATCAACACCGGGGAGCTGTTTTTT. It codes for CASSSPINTGELFF.

The chain couples TRBV5-6 to TRBJ2-2; weak D call: TRBD2 (6 bases). Trimming removed 4 bases at V and 4 bases at J, with 14 bases between. The V gene's germline CDR1 is SGHDT and CDR2 YYEEEE. The CDR3 spans 15 residues. This CDR3 is CASSGVVGGTGELFF. The DNA for the CDR3 is TGTGCCAGCAGCGGGGTCGTGGGAGGCACCGGGGAGCTGTTTTTT.

This chain connects TRBV6-5 to TRBJ1-1, with TRBD1 as a possible D gene (5 bases). V was shortened by 2 bases and J by 4 bases, with 14 bases between the two germline ends. This CDR3 spans 15 amino acids. Germline CDR1 reads MNHEY; CDR2 reads SVGAGI. The CDR3 DNA reads as TGTGCCAGCAGTTACAACCTCCCGGGGGGCACTGAAGCTTTCTTT. Translated: CASSYNLPGGTEAFF.

This chain links TRBV5-6 with TRBJ1-1; tentative D call: TRBD1 (6 bases). The CDR3 totals 15 residues. Trimming shortened V by 3 bases and J by 7 bases, and 19 bases separated the two germline ends. Germline loops: CDR1 SGHDT, CDR2 YYEEEE. CDR3 in DNA: TGTGCCAGCAGCTCGTACAGGGTGTTGGGGAATGAAGCTTTCTTT. This codes for CASSSYRVLGNEAFF.

The rearrangement links TRBV19 to TRBJ2-7; TRBD1 might be the D (5 bases). Germline CDR1 reads LNHDA; CDR2 reads SQIVND (reference sequence). V shed 5 bases and J shed 6 bases, with 14 bases lying between them. CDR3 length equals 13 residues. The CDR3 nucleotides are TGTGCCAGTAGTGTCCGGGTACAGGTCGAGCAGTACTTC. Amino acids: CASSVRVQVEQYF.

This chain joins TRBV28 and TRBJ2-3, with TRBD2 as a possible D gene (6 bases). The CDR3 consists of 16 residues. V shed 3 bases and J shed 4 bases, with 17 bases lying between them. The germline V gene has CDR1 MDHEN and CDR2 SYDVKM. CDR3 nucleotides: TGTGCCAGCAGTTTTATAGGAGGGACCCGCCCAGATACGCAGTATTTT. Its protein is CASSFIGGTRPDTQYF.

The chain is built from TRBV7-3 and TRBJ1-1; no clear D. The CDR3 is made up of 13 amino acids. Germline V gene data show CDR1 as SGHTA and CDR2 as FQGTGA. The V end was cut by 5 bases, the J end by 0 bases, with 7 bases between. CDR3 amino acids: CASSATLNTEAFF. The CDR3 DNA is TGTGCCAGCAGCGCGACTCTGAACACTGAAGCTTTCTTT.

The genes are TRBV7-6 and TRBJ2-3; a weak D match, TRBD2 (6 bases). The CDR3 loop spans 15 amino acids. V gave up 2 bases and J gave up 0 bases, with 9 bases separating them. CDR1 SGHVS and CDR2 FNYEAQ come from the germline V gene. CDR3 in amino acids: CASSLRLESTDTQYF. CDR3 bases: TGTGCCAGCAGCTTACGACTAGAAAGCACAGATACGCAGTATTTT. The entire variable domain, with the rest obtained from reference TRBV7-6 and TRBJ2-3, is as follows: GAGVSQSPRYKVTKRGQDVALRCDPISGHVSLYWYRQALGQGPEFLTYFNYEAQQDKSGLPNDRFSAERPEGSISTLTIQRTEQRDSAMYRCASSLRLESTDTQYFGPGTRLTVL.

This sequence joins TRBV28 and TRBJ1-1; 10 nucleotides match TRBD1. The CDR3 extends over 14 amino acids. Germline V gene lookup returns CDR1 MDHEN and CDR2 SYDVKM. V lost 5 bases to trimming and J lost 3 bases; unmatched junction nucleotides: 3. Here the CDR3 DNA reads TGTGCCAGCAGTCCCGGGACAGGGGACACTGAAGCTTTCTTT. It yields the protein CASSPGTGDTEAFF.

J is TRBJ1-5 and V is TRBV21-1. TRBV21-1 is an annotated pseudogene. This CDR3 contains 21 residues. CDR3 in DNA: TGTGCCAGCAGCACCCGGTGCCGGTCAGTGGTCAATAGACTTGGCAATCAGCCCCAGCATTTT. It is translated as CASSTRCRSVVNRLGNQPQHF.